In this sample, the clone carrying this T cell receptor (beta chain) turned up many times. Germline-derived CDR1 and CDR2 are SGHRS and YFSETQ. The CDR3 totals 13 residues. V lost 4 bases and J 2 bases, leaving 8 bases between the germline ends. TCRdb itself ran the RT-PCR reads through MiXCR, one entry per CDR3 protein. The sample consists of more than 550,000 distinct CDR3 sequences, 13% to 15% of them appearing once. The sample consisted of memory CD4+ T cells from blood. V and J are TRBV5-1 and TRBJ2-3; D not certain. This sequence was found in a female donor in good health, serving as a healthy control. CDR3 amino acids: CASSDPPTDTQYF. The CDR3 coding sequence is TGCGCCAGCAGCGACCCCCCCACAGATACGCAGTATTTT.